A selection of T cell receptor beta chains follows, all from one sample in a study of T cells after yellow fever vaccination. TCRdb passed the 5' RACE reads through MiXCR, listing each CDR3 protein once. Of 300,000 to 400,000 distinct CDR3 sequences listed, roughly 8.7% were seen once; the top ten hold roughly 17%. Sequences were derived from PBMCs, sampled on the day of the first yellow fever vaccination. Receptors originate from a man aged 18 to 35 who received the YFV17D yellow fever vaccine. CDR3s include the opening cysteine and the closing phenylalanine or tryptophan. A D gene is named only where the DNA matches it firmly. Size values are once, few and many counts, or a class for expanded clones, and some rows have none.

V: TRBV7-8
J: TRBJ2-3
D: NA
size: NA
CDR3: CASSLTEADTQYF
DNA: TGTGCCAGCAGCTTAACCGAAGCGGATACGCAGTATTTT

V: TRBV7-2
J: TRBJ2-2
D: NA
size: few
CDR3: CASSPATATGELFF
DNA: TGTGCCAGCAGCCCAGCGACAGCGACCGGGGAGCTGTTTTTT

V: TRBV4-1
J: TRBJ1-1
D: TRBD1
size: many
CDR3: CASSQPTGEDEAFF
DNA: TGCGCCAGCAGCCAACCGACAGGGGAGGATGAAGCTTTCTTT

V: TRBV19
J: TRBJ2-5
D: NA
size: NA
CDR3: CASARGMGQETQYF
DNA: TGTGCCAGTGCCAGAGGGATGGGCCAAGAGACCCAGTACTTC

V: TRBV28
J: TRBJ2-3
D: TRBD1
size: NA
CDR3: CASSRQTGLGDTQYF
DNA: TGTGCCAGCAGTAGGCAGACAGGGCTCGGCGATACGCAGTATTTT

V: TRBV20-1
J: TRBJ1-5
D: TRBD1
size: NA
CDR3: CSARDFRGQGINQPQHF
DNA: TGCAGTGCTAGAGATTTTAGGGGACAGGGTATCAATCAGCCCCAGCATTTT

V: TRBV7-9
J: TRBJ2-4
D: TRBD2
size: few
CDR3: CASRSLAGEIQYF
DNA: TGTGCCAGCAGGTCACTAGCGGGGGAGATTCAGTACTTC

V: TRBV12-3/TRBV12-4
J: TRBJ2-7
D: NA
size: many
CDR3: CASSQGNSYEQYF
DNA: TGTGCCAGCAGCCAGGGGAACTCCTACGAGCAGTACTTC

V: TRBV19
J: TRBJ1-4
D: NA
size: NA
CDR3: CASTESQREKLFF
DNA: TGTGCCAGTACGGAAAGTCAGCGGGAAAAACTGTTTTTT

V: TRBV18
J: TRBJ1-1
D: NA
size: few
CDR3: CATKTANTEAFF
DNA: TGTGCCACCAAGACAGCGAACACTGAAGCTTTCTTT

V: TRBV27
J: TRBJ1-6
D: NA
size: NA
CDR3: CASSPAVNTRLPLHF
DNA: TGTGCCAGCAGCCCGGCCGTAAACACAAGGTTACCCCTCCACTTT

V: TRBV5-1
J: TRBJ2-7
D: NA
size: NA
CDR3: CASSPLAGTYEQYF
DNA: TGCGCCAGCAGCCCGCTAGCTGGGACCTACGAGCAGTACTTC

V: TRBV5-1
J: TRBJ2-1
D: TRBD2
size: many
CDR3: CASSFRSGVYNEQFF
DNA: TGCGCCAGCAGCTTTCGCAGCGGGGTTTACAATGAGCAGTTCTTC

V: TRBV19
J: TRBJ1-1
D: NA
size: many
CDR3: CASSIDVGTRPEAFF
DNA: TGTGCCAGTAGTATAGATGTGGGGACACGGCCTGAAGCTTTCTTT

V: TRBV5-1
J: TRBJ2-1
D: TRBD1
size: NA
CDR3: CASSLSGQGFHEQFF
DNA: TGCGCCAGCTCCTTATCGGGACAGGGTTTTCATGAGCAGTTCTTC

V: TRBV18
J: TRBJ2-3
D: NA
size: NA
CDR3: CASSFGSGSDTQYF
DNA: TGTGCCAGCTCATTCGGATCGGGGAGTGATACGCAGTATTTT

V: TRBV27
J: TRBJ2-1
D: NA
size: NA
CDR3: CASSPFAGAHNEQFF
DNA: TGTGCCAGCAGCCCCTTCGCTGGGGCTCACAATGAGCAGTTCTTC

V: TRBV20-1
J: TRBJ1-1
D: NA
size: few
CDR3: CSARGKMNTEAFF
DNA: TGCAGTGCTAGGGGAAAGATGAACACTGAAGCTTTCTTT

V: TRBV7-2
J: TRBJ2-2
D: TRBD2
size: many
CDR3: CASSLALAGLTGELFF
DNA: TGTGCCAGCAGCTTAGCGTTAGCGGGCCTCACCGGGGAGCTGTTTTTT

V: TRBV24-1
J: TRBJ2-1
D: TRBD1
size: many
CDR3: CATSDNRQGSYNEQFF
DNA: TGTGCCACCAGTGACAACCGACAGGGATCCTACAATGAGCAGTTCTTC

V: TRBV5-8
J: TRBJ2-5
D: NA
size: NA
CDR3: CASSLAAVQETQYF
DNA: TGTGCCAGCAGCTTGGCCGCGGTCCAAGAGACCCAGTACTTC

V: TRBV11-2
J: TRBJ2-1
D: NA
size: few
CDR3: CASSLDSEGGQTLNEQFF
DNA: TGTGCCAGCAGCTTAGATTCGGAGGGGGGCCAAACCCTCAATGAGCAGTTCTTC

V: TRBV4-2
J: TRBJ2-3
D: NA
size: many
CDR3: CASSQGPPIPTSTDTQYF
DNA: TGTGCCAGCAGCCAAGGACCCCCGATTCCAACTAGCACAGATACGCAGTATTTT

V: TRBV24-1
J: TRBJ1-1
D: NA
size: many
CDR3: CATSATEAFF
DNA: TGTGCCACCAGTGCGACTGAAGCTTTCTTT

V: TRBV28
J: TRBJ2-3
D: NA
size: few
CDR3: CASSPGRQAQISTDTQYF
DNA: TGTGCCAGCAGCCCCGGGCGACAGGCTCAAATTTCCACAGATACGCAGTATTTT

V: TRBV20-1
J: TRBJ2-3
D: NA
size: NA
CDR3: CSWWRFGDTQYF
DNA: TGCTCCTGGTGGCGGTTCGGGGATACGCAGTATTTT

V: TRBV7-3
J: TRBJ1-2
D: NA
size: few
CDR3: CASSSSQHVYGYTF
DNA: TGTGCCAGCAGCTCTAGCCAACATGTCTATGGCTACACCTTC

V: TRBV28
J: TRBJ1-1
D: NA
size: NA
CDR3: CASSLSGLLTEAFF
DNA: TGTGCCAGCAGTTTATCAGGGTTGTTAACTGAAGCTTTCTTT

V: TRBV7-2
J: TRBJ1-1
D: NA
size: many
CDR3: CASSPSGWDTEAFF
DNA: TGTGCCAGCAGCCCGTCAGGGTGGGACACTGAAGCTTTCTTT

V: TRBV7-3
J: TRBJ2-1
D: NA
size: few
CDR3: CASSFSGGHYNEQFF
DNA: TGTGCCAGCAGCTTTTCTGGGGGGCACTACAATGAGCAGTTCTTC

V: TRBV25-1
J: TRBJ2-3
D: TRBD1
size: many
CDR3: CASSEFGTGSDTQYF
DNA: TGTGCCAGCAGTGAATTCGGGACAGGGTCGGATACGCAGTATTTT

V: TRBV20-1
J: TRBJ2-1
D: NA
size: many
CDR3: CSARVSAGAEQFF
DNA: TGCAGTGCAAGAGTCTCGGCAGGAGCTGAGCAGTTCTTC

V: TRBV7-2
J: TRBJ2-3
D: TRBD2
size: few
CDR3: CASSLVVAGGHTDTQYF
DNA: TGTGCCAGCAGCTTAGTGGTAGCGGGGGGCCACACAGATACGCAGTATTTT

V: TRBV15
J: TRBJ2-6
D: NA
size: NA
CDR3: CATSRGRDLDGANVLTF
DNA: TGTGCCACCAGCAGAGGGAGGGACTTGGATGGGGCCAACGTCCTGACTTTC

V: TRBV4-3
J: TRBJ2-7
D: NA
size: few
CDR3: CASSQDLPYEQYF
DNA: TGCGCCAGCAGCCAAGATTTACCCTACGAGCAGTACTTC

V: TRBV20-1
J: TRBJ1-2
D: TRBD1
size: few
CDR3: CSASLVHEGASGYTF
DNA: TGCAGTGCTAGTTTGGTTCACGAGGGGGCCTCTGGCTACACCTTC

V: TRBV15
J: TRBJ2-7
D: TRBD1
size: few
CDR3: CATSRGDSISYEQYF
DNA: TGTGCCACCAGCAGAGGGGACAGCATTTCCTACGAGCAGTACTTC

V: TRBV7-2
J: TRBJ2-5
D: TRBD2
size: NA
CDR3: CASSPPTSGVETQYF
DNA: TGTGCCAGCAGCCCCCCCACTAGCGGGGTAGAGACCCAGTACTTC

V: TRBV6-1
J: TRBJ2-5
D: TRBD2
size: NA
CDR3: CASSPGLAGGGLQETQYF
DNA: TGTGCCAGCAGCCCGGGACTAGCGGGGGGCGGACTCCAAGAGACCCAGTACTTC

V: TRBV5-1
J: TRBJ1-1
D: NA
size: few
CDR3: CASSFKGSGGAFF
DNA: TGCGCCAGCAGCTTTAAGGGTAGTGGGGGAGCTTTCTTT

V: TRBV18
J: TRBJ1-5
D: NA
size: many
CDR3: CASSETGMSGNQPQHF
DNA: TGTGCCAGCTCAGAAACCGGGATGTCGGGCAATCAGCCCCAGCATTTT